This T cell receptor beta chain came from a study of shared clonotypes between healthy human individuals. Overall study results and limits: The generation probabilities recorded for non-shared clonotypes fell below those of clonotypes shared by all four donors. Limitation of the genetic and exposure-history diversity represented came from the few donors.

Authors' processing steps: Sequence data from immunoSEQ were junction-only and lacked quality scores; consequently, filtering differed. Method: immunoSEQ multiplex PCR; TCRdb's copy keeps in-frame clones and lacks some. V, J and clone size are those of that table, while D and trimming were read from the DNA. The repertoire has 2 million to 2.5 million clones, about 90% of them found once; the top ten carry around 0.35%. As regards this clone: Its antigen is not identified.

The V gene's germline CDR1 is SGHRS and CDR2 YFSETQ. The CDR3 has 15 amino acids. Trimming left V 1 base short and J 3 bases short, with 11 bases between. Both subsets, CD45RA+ naive and CD45RA-negative memory, were split from the CD4+ cells. Sequencing used naive CD4+ T cells from PBMCs. Noted subset: CD45RA+ positively selected. The V and J genes are TRBV5-1 and TRBJ2-1; D not certain. The origin of this receptor is a young man in good health. Some clones in this sample may be carry-over from other donors' samples. CDR3 nucleotide sequence: TGCGCCAGCAGCTTGTACGCTCCTCACTACAATGAGCAGTTCTTC. As protein: CASSLYAPHYNEQFF.